This is a list of T cell receptor beta chains from one sample in a study of shared clonotypes between healthy human individuals. This table comes from immunoSEQ multiplex PCR, and its TCRdb copy is limited to in-frame clones, with some not included. The table has about 1.5 million clones, approximately 98% seen once. The sample comprised naive CD4+ T cells sorted from blood. These receptors all come from a man aged 25 to 45 in good health. The CDR3 runs from the conserved cysteine through the conserved F or W. D genes are given only for firm matches. The listing skips clone size in some rows; elsewhere it reads once, few, many or a size class.

clone size	V gene	D gene	J gene	CDR3 DNA	CDR3 protein
once	TRBV11-2	-	TRBJ1-5	TGTGCCAGCAGCTTAGATGTGAACAGGGTCCATCAGCCCCAGCATTTT	CASSLDVNRVHQPQHF
-	TRBV7-2	TRBD1	TRBJ1-5	TGTGCCAGCAGCTCGGTGACAGGGGGCAATCAGCCCCAGCATTTT	CASSSVTGGNQPQHF
-	TRBV14	-	TRBJ1-2	TGTGCCAGCAGCCAAGCGGGGGGCTACACCTTC	CASSQAGGYTF
once	TRBV5-1	TRBD2	TRBJ2-7	TGCGCCAGCAGCCCGGGACTAGCGGACTCCTACGAGCAGTACTTC	CASSPGLADSYEQYF
once	TRBV18	-	TRBJ2-7	TGTGCCAGCTCACCTTTGGGGGATTTGAGCTCCTACGAGCAGTACTTC	CASSPLGDLSSYEQYF
-	TRBV5-1	-	TRBJ2-1	TGCGCCAGCAGCTTGGAAGGTCGTCAGCACAATGAGCAGTTCTTC	CASSLEGRQHNEQFF
-	TRBV5-1	TRBD2	TRBJ2-1	TGCGCCAGCAGCTTGGCCCTAGCGGGGGCTTACAATGAGCAGTTCTTC	CASSLALAGAYNEQFF
-	TRBV9	TRBD2	TRBJ2-5	TGTGCCAGCAGCGTAGCTCCACTAGCGGGAGAAGAGACCCAGTACTTC	CASSVAPLAGEETQYF
-	TRBV6-5	-	TRBJ1-5	TGTGCCAGCGGGGCGGGTAGCAATCAGCCCCAGCATTTT	CASGAGSNQPQHF
-	TRBV18	TRBD2	TRBJ2-1	TGTGCCAGTTTTGTCCTAGCGGGAACCTACAATGAGCAGTTCTTC	CASFVLAGTYNEQFF
-	TRBV25-1	-	TRBJ2-1	TGTGCCAGCAGTGAACCTATGGGGGTCAATGAGCAGTTCTTC	CASSEPMGVNEQFF
-	TRBV9	-	TRBJ1-4	TGTGCCAGCAGCGTAGAAGGGACCTTTAATGAAAAACTGTTTTTT	CASSVEGTFNEKLFF
-	TRBV5-8	TRBD2	TRBJ2-5	TGTGCCAGCAGCTCATTTCTCGGGGAGGGGAACCAAGAGACCCAGTACTTC	CASSSFLGEGNQETQYF
-	TRBV29-1	-	TRBJ1-4	TGCAGCGCCCAGGGTCCTAATGAAAAACTGTTTTTT	CSAQGPNEKLFF
-	TRBV5-1	TRBD1	TRBJ1-1	TGCGCCAGCAGCACCTGGGACAGCCGCTTAAACACTGAAGCTTTCTTT	CASSTWDSRLNTEAFF
-	TRBV7-9	-	TRBJ2-7	TGTGCCAGCAGCTTAGACAGACTTACTAGGGAGCAGTACTTC	CASSLDRLTREQYF
-	TRBV10-3	TRBD2	TRBJ2-1	TGTGCCATCAGACCCAGCGGGAGCTCCTACAATGAGCAGTTCTTC	CAIRPSGSSYNEQFF
-	TRBV28	TRBD2	TRBJ2-5	TGTGCCAGCAGTTTTCTAGCGGGATCTCAAGAGACCCAGTACTTC	CASSFLAGSQETQYF
once	TRBV28	-	TRBJ2-7	TGTGCCAGCAGTTTACCAGCCCCGGTCTACGAGCAGTACTTC	CASSLPAPVYEQYF
-	TRBV7-9	TRBD1	TRBJ1-1	TGTGCCAGCAGCGTGGGACAGGGGAACACTGAAGCTTTCTTT	CASSVGQGNTEAFF
once	TRBV6-1	TRBD2	TRBJ2-2	TGTGCCAGCTATCGGGAGGACACCGGGGAGCTGTTTTTT	CASYREDTGELFF
-	TRBV7-9	TRBD1	TRBJ1-4	TGTGCCAGCAGCCAGAGACAGGGAGGCGATGAAAAACTGTTTTTT	CASSQRQGGDEKLFF
-	TRBV5-1	TRBD1	TRBJ2-7	TGCGCCAGCAGCCCTCGACAGGGGTCATCCTACGAGCAGTACTTC	CASSPRQGSSYEQYF
once	TRBV18	-	TRBJ2-1	TGTGCCAGCTCGCAAAACAATGAGCAGTTCTTC	CASSQNNEQFF
-	TRBV18	-	TRBJ1-5	TGTGCCAGCTCACCACCGGGGGGGAGGATAAATCAGCCCCAGCATTTT	CASSPPGGRINQPQHF
-	TRBV25-1	-	TRBJ2-2	TGTGCCAGCAGTTTGAACACCGGGGAGCTGTTTTTT	CASSLNTGELFF
-	TRBV5-1	TRBD1	TRBJ1-4	TGCGCCAGCAGCCTCACCACCGGGGACAGGGGACTGTTTTTT	CASSLTTGDRGLFF